A single sample is the source of the 16 T cell receptor beta chains below, sequenced in a study of immune cell composition in non-small cell lung cancer. TCRdb's table, derived via immunoSEQ multiplex PCR, lists solely in-frame clones and lacks some. The repertoire holds some 3,900 clones, around 80% seen once, with approximately 7.9% in the top ten. Specimen: lung tumor tissue. These receptors all come from a human donor with non-small cell lung cancer.

This clone is a singleton in its sample. The V and J genes are TRBV4-1 and TRBJ2-3; 7 bases agree with TRBD2. The V and J ends lost 0 bases and 6 bases, in that order; junction bases with no gene match: 12. From germline, CDR1 is MGHRA and CDR2 YSYEKL. The CDR3 totals 17 residues. CDR3 sequence (DNA): TGCGCCAGCAGCCAAGATCTAGTTGCTCCCGGGGGGGATACGCAGTATTTT. The encoded protein is CASSQDLVAPGGDTQYF.

The count of this clone is one. CDR3 nucleotide sequence: TGCGCCAGCAGCTTGGATTCAGGGGTAACAGATACGCAGTATTTT. Translation: CASSLDSGVTDTQYF. The gene calls are TRBV5-1 and TRBJ2-3, with a weak D call TRBD1 (6 bases). The V gene's germline CDR1 is SGHRS and CDR2 YFSETQ. The CDR3 is 15 amino acids. The V end was cut by 0 bases, the J end by 3 bases, with 11 bases between. The full variable domain, rest sourced from reference TRBV5-1 and TRBJ2-3, is KAGVTQTPRYLIKTRGQQVTLSCSPISGHRSVSWYQQTPGQGLQFLFEYFSETQRNKGNFPGRFSGRQFSNSRSEMNVSTLELGDSALYLCASSLDSGVTDTQYFGPGTRLTVL.

The chain links TRBV5-1 to TRBJ2-2; 7 nucleotides align to TRBD1. The CDR3 extends over 15 amino acids. Germline CDR1 is SGHRS and CDR2 is YFSETQ. With V trimmed by 8 bases and J by 6 bases, 13 bases remained unmatched. The CDR3 DNA reads as TGCGCCAGTGGGGAACAGGGACAGCAGGCCGGGGAGCTGTTTTTT. Protein: CASGEQGQQAGELFF.

This chain links TRBV7-9 with TRBJ1-1, with D hard to call. Trimming removed 5 bases at V and 3 bases at J, with 13 bases between. The CDR3 is made up of 14 amino acids. From germline, CDR1 is SEHNR and CDR2 FQNEAQ (reference sequence). The CDR3 loop reads CASSAWSVDTEAFF. The CDR3 region has the DNA TGTGCCAGCAGCGCTTGGTCGGTGGACACTGAAGCTTTCTTT.

This chain uses TRBV18 with TRBJ1-3, with TRBD1 identical over 7 bases. Germline V gene sequence: CDR1 KGHSH, CDR2 LQKENI. Germline trimming cut 2 bases from V and 4 bases from J; bases unmatched to any gene: 5. The CDR3 runs to 15 residues. The CDR3 loop reads CASSPETGSGNTIYF. DNA of the CDR3: TGTGCCAGCTCACCAGAGACAGGGTCCGGAAACACCATATATTTT. Drawing the rest from reference TRBV18 and TRBJ1-3, the complete variable domain is NAGVMQNPRHLVRRRGQEARLRCSPMKGHSHVYWYRQLPEEGLKFMVYLQKENIIDESGMPKERFSAEFPKEGPSILRIQQVVRGDSAAYFCASSPETGSGNTIYFGEGSWLTVV.

Comments on this clone: Additional DNA sequences in this sample encode the identical CDR3. The chain combines TRBV4-3 with TRBJ1-1, with TRBD1 matching over 10 bases. Germline values: CDR1 LGHNA, CDR2 YSLEER. The CDR3 is made up of 15 amino acids. V lost 1 base and J lost 4; bases outside the gene matches: 3. CDR3 region: CASSQARTGGTEAFF. The CDR3 nucleotides read TGCGCCAGCAGCCAAGCCCGGACAGGGGGCACTGAAGCTTTCTTT.

This chain connects TRBV29-1 to TRBJ2-5; 8 nucleotides agree with TRBD2. This CDR3 spans 12 amino acids. Germline assignment: CDR1 SQVTM and CDR2 ANQGSEA. V dropped 7 bases and J dropped 5; count of bases not matched to a gene: 6. CDR3 nucleotides: TGCAGCGGGAGACTAGCGAGGGAGACCCAGTACTTC. Encoded protein: CSGRLARETQYF. Variable domain in full (rest from reference TRBV29-1 and TRBJ2-5): SAVISQKPSRDICQRGTSLTIQCQVDSQVTMMFWYRQQPGQSLTLIATANQGSEATYESGFVIDKFPISRPNLTFSTLTVSNMSPEDSSIYLCSGRLARETQYFGPGTRLLVL.

This clone was observed a few times. This rearrangement joins TRBV6-5 to TRBJ2-7; perhaps TRBD1 as D (6 bases). The germline gives CDR1 MNHEY, CDR2 SVGAGI. The CDR3 has 15 residues. Trimming left V 0 bases short and J 2 bases short, with 11 bases between. The CDR3 DNA is TGTGCCAGCAGTTACTCCTCGGACAGTACCTACGAGCAGTACTTC. Protein sequence: CASSYSSDSTYEQYF.

V gene TRBV6-6 combines with J gene TRBJ2-1, with 10 positions matching TRBD2. The CDR3 length is 12 residues. The ends lost 7 bases at V and 15 bases at J; junction bases unmatched: 9. Germline CDR1 MNHNY, CDR2 SVGAGI (reference sequence). CDR3 in DNA: TGTGCCAGCAATCCGGCTAGCGGGGGCGGGTTCTTC. Its translation: CASNPASGGGFF.

CDR3 sequence reads: CASSFGDTEAFF. The CDR3, as DNA: TGTGCCAGCAGCTTCGGGGACACTGAAGCTTTCTTT. The chain joins TRBV7-9 to TRBJ1-1; D is unclear. V was trimmed by 3 bases and J by 3 bases, leaving 5 bases between them. CDR3 size: 12 residues. Germline loops: CDR1 SEHNR, CDR2 FQNEAQ (reference sequence).

The V and J genes are TRBV20-1 and TRBJ1-3, with D unresolved. The CDR3 length is 11 residues. The V gene's germline CDR1 is DFQATT and CDR2 SNEGSKA (reference sequence). Between the trimmed V and J ends, which lost 7 bases and 3 bases, there was a span of 7 bases. CDR3 DNA sequence: TGCAGTGTCCCAGGTGGAAACACCATATATTTT. The encoded protein is CSVPGGNTIYF.

The J gene is TRBJ2-1, the V gene TRBV7-9; possibly TRBD2 for D (5 bases). Germline lookup yields CDR1 SEHNR and CDR2 FQNEAQ (reference sequence). This CDR3 contains 15 residues. The V end lost 7 bases, the J end lost 0 bases, and 13 bases lay between the germline ends. CDR3 loop: CASTPSRGSYNEQFF. The CDR3 DNA reads TGTGCCAGCACCCCATCCCGGGGCTCCTACAATGAGCAGTTCTTC.

This clone was counted between two and nine times. For the CDR3, the DNA is TGTGCCAGCAGCGTAGAATCCATAACTGTCTATGGCTACACCTTC. Translating it yields CASSVESITVYGYTF. The chain employs TRBV9 and TRBJ1-2; no definite D call. Germline V gene sequence: CDR1 SGDLS, CDR2 YYNGEE. The CDR3 is made up of 15 amino acids. V dropped 0 bases and J dropped 4 bases, with 13 bases sitting between them. The whole variable domain, remainder taken from reference TRBV9 and TRBJ1-2, is DSGVTQTPKHLITATGQRVTLRCSPRSGDLSVYWYQQSLDQGLQFLIQYYNGEERAKGNILERFSAQQFPDLHSELNLSSLELGDSALYFCASSVESITVYGYTFGSGTRLTVV.

V and J are TRBV7-6 and TRBJ1-4; TRBD1 might be the D (5 bases). The CDR3 is 15 residues long. The V end was cut by 5 bases, the J end by 5 bases, with 15 bases between. Germline CDR1 and CDR2: SGHVS and FNYEAQ. CDR3 sequence reads: CASSEVVQENEKLFF. In nucleotides, the CDR3 is TGTGCCAGCAGCGAAGTAGTACAGGAGAATGAAAAACTGTTTTTT.

The rearrangement uses TRBV27 and TRBJ2-7; 9 bases are a match to TRBD1. The V gene's germline CDR1 is MNHEY and CDR2 SMNVEV (reference sequence). The trim removed 6 bases at V and 2 bases at J, leaving 8 bases unmatched. CDR3 length: 15 residues. DNA of the CDR3: TGTGCCAGCAGGTTGTTAGGACAGGGGCCCTACGAGCAGTACTTC. Its protein is CASRLLGQGPYEQYF.

This chain uses TRBV27 with TRBJ1-2, with TRBD1 matching 8 bases. The CDR3 loop spans 18 amino acids. Germline CDR1 and CDR2: MNHEY and SMNVEV (reference sequence). Losses at the gene ends were 5 bases for V and 3 bases for J; bases not matched to a gene: 17. This chain's CDR3 is CASSTSWGSGGLDYGYTF. CDR3 sequence (DNA): TGTGCCAGCAGTACCTCCTGGGGTTCAGGGGGCTTAGACTATGGCTACACCTTC.